This T cell receptor beta chain was identified in a study of T cells in Graves' hyperthyroidism and ophthalmopathy. Study-wide results and caveats: Most thyroid clonotypes with frequency above 0.001 were detected in blood.

This clonotype was observed many times. Its antigen is unidentified. RNA transcripts gave rise to amplified TCR beta CDR3 regions. When the TCR CDR3 underwent first-round RT-PCR, the HTBI primer set was used. MiXCR was run by TCRdb on the multiplex PCR reads, yielding one entry per CDR3 protein. The sample carries about 510,000 distinct CDR3 sequences, roughly 45% recorded once. The CDR3 is 14 residues long. With V trimmed by 7 bases and J by 3 bases, 9 bases remained unmatched. CDR1 is MNHNY, CDR2 SVGAGI, per germline (reference sequence). The chain links TRBV6-6 to TRBJ2-7; 7 nucleotides align to TRBD2. The source is an adult woman with Graves' disease, either hyperthyroidism or ophthalmopathy (not recorded which). What was sequenced was peripheral blood or thyroid tissue (not recorded which). CDR3 bases: TGTGCCAGCAAGGCGACGGGCGGGAGCTACGAGCAGTACTTC. Protein product: CASKATGGSYEQYF.